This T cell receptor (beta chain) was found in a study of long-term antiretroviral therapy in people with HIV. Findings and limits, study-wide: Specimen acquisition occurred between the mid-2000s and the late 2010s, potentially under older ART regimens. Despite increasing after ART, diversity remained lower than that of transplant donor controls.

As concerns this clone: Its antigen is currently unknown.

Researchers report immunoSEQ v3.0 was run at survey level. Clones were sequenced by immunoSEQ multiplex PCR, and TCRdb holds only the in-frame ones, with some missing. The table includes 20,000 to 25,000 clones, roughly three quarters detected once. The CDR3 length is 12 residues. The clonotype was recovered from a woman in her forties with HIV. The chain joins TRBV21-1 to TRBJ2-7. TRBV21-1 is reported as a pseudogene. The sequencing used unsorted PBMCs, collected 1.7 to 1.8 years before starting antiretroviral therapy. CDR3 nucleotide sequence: TGTGCCAGCAGCGTAAGTTCCTACGAGCAGTACTTC. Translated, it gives CASSVSSYEQYF.